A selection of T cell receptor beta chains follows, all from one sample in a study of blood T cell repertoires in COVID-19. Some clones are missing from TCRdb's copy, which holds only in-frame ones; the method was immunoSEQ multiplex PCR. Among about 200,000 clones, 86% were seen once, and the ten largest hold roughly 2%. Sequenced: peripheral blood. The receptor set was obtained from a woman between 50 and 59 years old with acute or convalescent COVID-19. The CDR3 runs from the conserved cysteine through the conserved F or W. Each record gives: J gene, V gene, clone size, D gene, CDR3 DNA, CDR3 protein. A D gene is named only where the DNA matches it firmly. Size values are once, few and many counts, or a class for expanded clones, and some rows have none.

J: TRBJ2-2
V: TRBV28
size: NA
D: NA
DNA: TGTGCCAGCAGTTCTAGGTCCGCCGGGGAGCTGTTTTTT
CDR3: CASSSRSAGELFF

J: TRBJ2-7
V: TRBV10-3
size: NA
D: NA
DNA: TGTGCCATCAGTGGCCTACAGGCCTACGAGCAGTACTTC
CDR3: CAISGLQAYEQYF

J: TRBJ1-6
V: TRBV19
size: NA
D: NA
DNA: TGTGCCAGTAGGACAGCCGATAATTCACCCCTCCACTTT
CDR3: CASRTADNSPLHF

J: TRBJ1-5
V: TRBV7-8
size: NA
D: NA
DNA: TGTGCCAGCAGCCGAAGGACTGGGGATCAGCCCCAGCATTTT
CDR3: CASSRRTGDQPQHF

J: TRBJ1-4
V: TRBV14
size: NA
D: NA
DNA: TGTGCCAGCAGCCAAGATCCGCTAGGGGCGGCTAATGAAAAACTGTTTTTT
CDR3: CASSQDPLGAANEKLFF

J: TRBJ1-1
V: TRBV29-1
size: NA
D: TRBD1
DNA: TGCAGCGTTGAAATTCGGGACAGGGGGACTGAAGCTTTCTTT
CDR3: CSVEIRDRGTEAFF

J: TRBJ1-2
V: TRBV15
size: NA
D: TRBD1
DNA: TGTGCCACCAGCAGAGCGGGACAGGGCTATGGCTACACCTTC
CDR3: CATSRAGQGYGYTF

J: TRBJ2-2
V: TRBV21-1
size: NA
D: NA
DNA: TGTGCCAGCAGCTATGGACAGGGAGGGTTTAACACCGGGGAGCTGTTTTTT
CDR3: CASSYGQGGFNTGELFF

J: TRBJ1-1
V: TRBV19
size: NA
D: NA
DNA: TGTGCCAGTAGTATAGGTGGACACAAGAACACTGAAGCTTTCTTT
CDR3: CASSIGGHKNTEAFF

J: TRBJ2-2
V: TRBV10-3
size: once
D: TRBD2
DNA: TGTGCCATCAGTGGGGGGGGAGCGGACACCGGGGAGCTGTTTTTT
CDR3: CAISGGGADTGELFF

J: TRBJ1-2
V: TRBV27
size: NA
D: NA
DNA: TGTGCCAGCAGTTTAACACAGGGCGATGGCTACACCTTC
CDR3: CASSLTQGDGYTF

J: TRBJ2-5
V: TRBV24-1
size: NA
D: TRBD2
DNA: TGTGCCACCAGTGACCTGACTAGCGGGGGAGAGACCCAGTACTTC
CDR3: CATSDLTSGGETQYF

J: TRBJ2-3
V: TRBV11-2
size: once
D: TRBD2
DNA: TGTGCCAGCGGTGTCATAGGGGGACTAGTCCTAAATACGCAGTATTTT
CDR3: CASGVIGGLVLNTQYF

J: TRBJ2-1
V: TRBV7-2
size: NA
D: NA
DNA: TGTGCCAGCAGCTTTTCTACTAATTGGTTCTTC
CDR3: CASSFSTNWFF

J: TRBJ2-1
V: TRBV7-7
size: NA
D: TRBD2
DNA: TGTGCCAGCAGCTTACCCGGACTAGCGGGGGACAATGAGCAGTTCTTC
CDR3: CASSLPGLAGDNEQFF

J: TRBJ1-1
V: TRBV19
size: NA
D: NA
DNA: TGTGCCAGTAAGGCAGGAGGAACTGAAGCTTTCTTT
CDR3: CASKAGGTEAFF

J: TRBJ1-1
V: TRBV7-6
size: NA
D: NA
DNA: TGTGCCAGCAGCTCCGGGCGGGATTACACTGAAGCTTTCTTT
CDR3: CASSSGRDYTEAFF

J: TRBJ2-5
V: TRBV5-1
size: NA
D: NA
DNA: TGCGCCAGCAGCTTGCAGGGGTTGAGGGAGACCCAGTACTTC
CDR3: CASSLQGLRETQYF

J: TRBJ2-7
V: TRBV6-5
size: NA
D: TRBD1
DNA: TGTGCCAGCAGTTCGGGACAGGGGGCCTACGAGCAGTACTTC
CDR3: CASSSGQGAYEQYF

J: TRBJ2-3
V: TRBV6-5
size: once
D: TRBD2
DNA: TGTGCCACCCGGCAAGATCGGGGGGGCACAGATACGCAGTATTTT
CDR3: CATRQDRGGTDTQYF

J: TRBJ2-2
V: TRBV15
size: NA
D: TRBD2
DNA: TGTGCCACCAGCAGAGTGGCGGGGGGGTCGCTCGGGGAGCTGTTTTTT
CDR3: CATSRVAGGSLGELFF

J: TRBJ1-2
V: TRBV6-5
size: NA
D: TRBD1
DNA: TGTGCCAGCAGTTGGGACAGGGAAGGTTATGGCTACACCTTC
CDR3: CASSWDREGYGYTF

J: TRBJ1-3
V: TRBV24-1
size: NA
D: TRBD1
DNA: TGTGCCACCAGTGAGCCCGACAGGGTCTCTGGAAACACCATATATTTT
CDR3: CATSEPDRVSGNTIYF

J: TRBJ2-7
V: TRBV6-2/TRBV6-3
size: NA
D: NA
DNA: TGTGCCAGCAGTTACCAGGGGTACGAGCAGTACTTC
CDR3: CASSYQGYEQYF

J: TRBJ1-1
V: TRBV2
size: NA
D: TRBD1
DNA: TGTGCCAGCAGGGACAGGGGCGGTCGCACTGAAGCTTTCTTT
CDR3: CASRDRGGRTEAFF

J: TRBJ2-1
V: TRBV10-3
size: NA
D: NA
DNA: TGTGCCATCAGTGAGTCGCGAGGGATAGTGTACAATGAGCAGTTCTTC
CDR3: CAISESRGIVYNEQFF

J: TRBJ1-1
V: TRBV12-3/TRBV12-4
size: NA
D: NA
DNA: TGTGCCAGCAGTTTATTGGCAGATGAAGCTTTCTTT
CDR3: CASSLLADEAFF

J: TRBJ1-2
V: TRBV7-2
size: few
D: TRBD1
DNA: TGTGCCAGCAGCTTCTTACCAGGGGGAGATGATGGCTACACCTTC
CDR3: CASSFLPGGDDGYTF

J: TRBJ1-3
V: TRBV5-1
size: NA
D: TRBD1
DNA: TGCGCCAGCAGCTTACGGACAGGGACCTTCTCTGGAAACACCATATATTTT
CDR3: CASSLRTGTFSGNTIYF

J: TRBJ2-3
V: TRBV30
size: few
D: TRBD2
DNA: TGTGCCTGGAGCCGGAGCGGGAGAACAGATACGCAGTATTTT
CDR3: CAWSRSGRTDTQYF

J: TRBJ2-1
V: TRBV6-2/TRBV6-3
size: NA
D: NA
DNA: TGTGCCAGCAGTTATGGGGCCAATGAGCAGTTCTTC
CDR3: CASSYGANEQFF

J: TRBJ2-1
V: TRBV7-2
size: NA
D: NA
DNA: TGTGCCAGCAGCTTTTCGACTAAGTCTGAGCAGTTCTTC
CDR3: CASSFSTKSEQFF

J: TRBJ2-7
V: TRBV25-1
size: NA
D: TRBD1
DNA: TGTGCCAGCAGTGCAGGACAGGGGCGCGAGCAGTACTTC
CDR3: CASSAGQGREQYF